This T cell receptor (beta chain) appears in the sequencing data of a study of post-analysis software for immune sequencing data (dated by TCRdb to about 2015). With regard to the full study: Relapsing-remitting, secondary progressive and progressive-relapsing multiple sclerosis were recorded as disease courses, and subtype annotation was lacking for some patients. The patient repertoires were compared against fewer than twelve previously published healthy control repertoires obtained from donors aged roughly 6 to 28 years. A subset of samples was prepared in parallel using single-end sample barcoding, then pooled and co-amplified after Illumina adapter ligation.

Broader findings and caveats from the paper: Compared with controls, multiple sclerosis patients had significantly lower normalized Chao1 diversity, a finding suggesting substantial peripheral T-cell clonal expansion. Significantly higher frequencies in patients than in controls were found for roughly five TRBV segments, including TRBV5-6, TRBV5-1 and TRBV20-1. When samples were clustered directly using the F measure, samples prepared in the same batch co-clustered strongly, which prompted a batch-effect correction. The control group was slightly older than the multiple sclerosis patient group.

In its sample, this clonotype was seen a few times. Its antigen is unknown. The record has no base qualities; no much larger clone is one base away. To demonstrate the VDJtools post-analysis software, the study profiled TCR beta repertoires from the peripheral blood of approximately twelve young patients with multiple sclerosis. The multiple sclerosis patients were children and adolescents between 6 and 15 years of age. Library preparation employed PCR. The sequencer was an Illumina HiSeq 2500. Unique molecular identifiers were incorporated into TCR beta cDNA libraries to reduce PCR and sequencing biases. About 500,000 cDNA molecules were obtained for every 1 to 10 million input T cells, so each molecule roughly corresponded to one T cell. Patient libraries were prepared and sequenced with the same protocol used for the earlier healthy control dataset. Samples belonging to the same batch were prepared together, multiplexed and sequenced on a shared HiSeq lane. Per the source publication's procedure: Raw barcoded reads were processed with MIGEC, and single-read molecular identifier groups were discarded before consensus assembly and CDR3 extraction. VDJtools was used for post-analysis of the clonotype tables, with diversity normalized by down-sampling every dataset to the smallest sample size. Repertoire overlap clustering matched CDR3 amino acid but not nucleotide sequences to correct batch-related cross-sample contamination. TCRdb passed the public sequencing reads through fastp at Q25 and MiXCR, retaining productive beta sequences. Identical CDR3 proteins give one entry, which carries the most common genes and DNA. The V and J calls here are based on TCRdb, not the publication. This sample comprises approximately 630,000 distinct CDR3 sequences, 59% of them detected only once. The ten top clones hold roughly 10% of the sample.

From the germline V gene (reference sequence), CDR1 is MNHNY and CDR2 is SVGAGI. The CDR3 starts with the cysteine, ends with the phenylalanine, and has 15 residues. Only CDR3 DNA is held: 45 bases, read in frame from base 1. V is cut back by 5 bases and J by 0 bases, with 6 bases in the junction unmatched. Recombination connected TRBV6-6 to TRBJ1-1; TRBD1 lines up with 7 middle nucleotides. The TCR was taken from a girl aged 2-10 years with multiple sclerosis. Material for sequencing was blood. The DNA is TGTGCCAGCAGTGACGACAGGGATTTGAACACTGAAGCTTTCTTT. Its protein is CASSDDRDLNTEAFF.